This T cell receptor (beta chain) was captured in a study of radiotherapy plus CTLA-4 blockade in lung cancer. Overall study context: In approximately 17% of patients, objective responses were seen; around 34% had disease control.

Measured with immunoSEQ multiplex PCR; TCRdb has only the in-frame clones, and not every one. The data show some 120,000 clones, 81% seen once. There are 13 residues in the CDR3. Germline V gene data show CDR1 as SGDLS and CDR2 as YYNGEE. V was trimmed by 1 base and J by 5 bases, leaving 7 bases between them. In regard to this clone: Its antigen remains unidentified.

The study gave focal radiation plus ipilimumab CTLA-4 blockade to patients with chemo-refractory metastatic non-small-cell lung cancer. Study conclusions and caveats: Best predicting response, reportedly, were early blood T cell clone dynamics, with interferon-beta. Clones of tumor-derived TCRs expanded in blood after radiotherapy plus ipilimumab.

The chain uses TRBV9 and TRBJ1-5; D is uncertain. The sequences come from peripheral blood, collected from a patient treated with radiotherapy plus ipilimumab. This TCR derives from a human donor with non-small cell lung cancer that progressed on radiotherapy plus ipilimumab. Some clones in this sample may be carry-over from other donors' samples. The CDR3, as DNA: TGTGCCAGCAGCGTATACCCGGATCAGCCCCAGCATTTT. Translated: CASSVYPDQPQHF. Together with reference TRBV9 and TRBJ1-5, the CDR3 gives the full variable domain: DSGVTQTPKHLITATGQRVTLRCSPRSGDLSVYWYQQSLDQGLQFLIQYYNGEERAKGNILERFSAQQFPDLHSELNLSSLELGDSALYFCASSVYPDQPQHFGDGTRLSIL.